What follows are 8 T cell receptor beta chains derived from one specimen sequenced in a study of T cell changes during pregnancy in multiple sclerosis. Generated by immunoSEQ multiplex PCR, the TCRdb table keeps only in-frame clones and is missing some. The sample has 76,000 or so clones, around 93% seen once. This material consisted of peripheral blood, taken in the second trimester of pregnancy. The source is a female donor in good health, enrolled as a control in a pregnancy study.

V is TRBV7-9 and J is TRBJ2-1; a weak D match, TRBD1 (6 bases). Germline values: CDR1 SEHNR, CDR2 FQNEAQ (reference sequence). Trimming cost V 2 bases and J 9 bases, with 8 bases left between them. CDR3 size: 12 residues. In DNA form, the CDR3 reads TGTGCCAGCAGCTTACAGGACAGTGAGCAGTTCTTC. Amino acid sequence: CASSLQDSEQFF.

The chain links TRBV6-1 to TRBJ2-7; D gene ambiguous. The length of the CDR3 is 15 residues. Germline CDR1 MNHNS, CDR2 SASEGT. Trimming cost V 0 bases and J 4 bases, with 13 bases left between them. CDR3 coding DNA: TGTGCCAGCAGTGAAGCGCTGAACAGCATATACGAGCAGTACTTC. It encodes CASSEALNSIYEQYF.

The gene calls are TRBV6-1 and TRBJ1-2, with 7 positions matching TRBD1. CDR3 length: 14 amino acids. Germline V gene sequence: CDR1 MNHNS, CDR2 SASEGT. V lost 4 bases, J lost 6 bases, and 8 bases stayed unmatched. The CDR3 DNA follows: TGTGCCAGCAGTGTAAGACAGGGCAGGGATGGCTACACCTTC. This translates into CASSVRQGRDGYTF.

The table lists this clone with a count of one. The gene calls are TRBV6-5 and TRBJ1-1; D perhaps matches TRBD1 (5 bases). CDR3 length equals 13 residues. Between the trimmed V and J ends, which lost 5 bases and 0 bases, there was a span of 7 bases. Germline V gene sequence: CDR1 MNHEY, CDR2 SVGAGI. The CDR3 region is CASSLRVNTEAFF. CDR3 bases: TGTGCCAGCAGTCTCAGGGTGAACACTGAAGCTTTCTTT.

In its sample, this clone was seen a few times. The gene calls are TRBV5-3 and TRBJ1-2, with 7 bases lining up with TRBD1. TRBV5-3 is treated as an ORF (open reading frame) with a function not yet certain. Trimming cost V 1 base and J 8 bases; bases outside gene matches: 20. This CDR3 comprises 18 residues. The CDR3 DNA reads TGTGCCAGAAGCTTGTTATCATTCAGGGACAGCTTTCGTTGGGGCTACACCTTC. Residues: CARSLLSFRDSFRWGYTF.

The chain is built from TRBV7-8 and TRBJ1-1; 12 positions agree with TRBD1. Germline-derived CDR1 and CDR2 are SGHVS and FQNEAQ. There are 17 residues in the CDR3. V shed 1 base, J shed 5 bases, and the junction held 8 bases outside the gene matches. The CDR3 loop reads CASSLGGQGAWDTEAFF. CDR3 nucleotides: TGTGCCAGCAGCTTAGGGGGACAGGGGGCGTGGGATACTGAAGCTTTCTTT.

The V gene is TRBV2, the J gene TRBJ2-7; perhaps TRBD2 as D (5 bases). Germline loops: CDR1 SNHLY, CDR2 FYNNEI. CDR3 length equals 13 residues. V lost 4 bases and J 4 bases, leaving 11 bases between the germline ends. The CDR3 loop reads CASSVPRGYEQYF. The DNA of the CDR3 is TGTGCCAGCAGTGTACCCCGGGGATACGAGCAGTACTTC. The whole variable domain, remainder taken from reference TRBV2 and TRBJ2-7, is EPEVTQTPSHQVTQMGQEVILRCVPISNHLYFYWYRQILGQKVEFLVSFYNNEISEKSEIFDDQFSVERPDGSNFTLKIRSTKLEDSAMYFCASSVPRGYEQYFGPGTRLTVT.

V and J are TRBV10-3 and TRBJ1-1; possible D gene TRBD1, 6 bases. Trimming removed 7 bases at V and 0 bases at J, with 12 bases between. Germline CDR1 is ENHRY and CDR2 is SYGVKD. The CDR3 extends over 14 amino acids. The CDR3 is CAINVAGVNTEAFF. In DNA, the CDR3 is TGTGCCATCAATGTGGCAGGGGTGAACACTGAAGCTTTCTTT.